This entry features one T cell receptor (beta chain) sequence. The target antigen is unknown. This sample was included in a study of T-cell reconstitution after alpha-beta-depleted transplantation in children. The V and J ends lost 3 bases and 2 bases, in that order; junction bases with no gene match: 9. CDR3 length equals 17 residues. Germline CDR1 is MGHDK and CDR2 is SYGVNS. Findings and limits, study-wide: There were reportedly several hundred expanded graft clones from which alpha-beta T cells came about two months after transplant. There were some patients whose high TCRbeta diversity at day 60 came from surviving recipient T cells and thymic progenitors. A year post-transplant, T-cell counts and diversity derived mostly from newly produced T cells.

As it was prepared, the TCRbeta library received unique molecular identifiers. Using its own MiXCR run on the PCR reads, TCRdb lists one record per CDR3 protein. The table lists fewer than 350,000 distinct CDR3 sequences, almost 8% of them singletons. The input for sequencing was peripheral blood, taken 360 days after TCRalphabeta/CD19-depleted stem cell transplant. The V and J genes are TRBV25-1 and TRBJ2-1; the match to TRBD2 covers 8 bases. The sequence was collected from a female patient between 2 and 15 years old who had a stem cell transplant for Fanconi anemia, so the T cells may come from the graft donor. CDR3 sequence (DNA): TGTGCCAGCAGTGATCCCACTAGCGGACGCGCCTACAATGAGCAGTTCTTC. It translates to CASSDPTSGRAYNEQFF.